This is a list of T cell receptor beta chains from one sample in a study of T cells expressing NK-cell markers. TCRdb reworked the 5' RACE reads into one entry per CDR3 protein, no DNA. Its clone listing holds 500,000 or so distinct CDR3 sequences. Sequencing was done on a sample of blood T cells: a sorted CD56 or NKG2C T cell subset, CD4+ or CD8+ T cells, or bulk PBMC T cells (not recorded which). The receptors were gathered from a man aged 18 to 35 in good health. The CDR3 runs from the conserved cysteine through the conserved F or W.

V gene	J gene	CDR3 protein
TRBV20-1	TRBJ2-1	CSASRALTSGASYNEQFF
TRBV6-1	TRBJ1-1	CASRKGGNTEAFF
TRBV27	TRBJ1-1	CASRGPTAEAFF
TRBV29-1	TRBJ2-4	CSVELGWEQGGIQYF
TRBV20-1	TRBJ2-4	CSARIRSESIQYF
TRBV12-3/TRBV12-4	TRBJ2-1	CASSPGRLELWHEQFF
TRBV7-9	TRBJ2-1	CASSFAGEGSNEQFF
TRBV5-1	TRBJ2-1	CASSLTVNEQFF
TRBV12-3/TRBV12-4	TRBJ2-7	CASSLAGGRDDEQYF
TRBV28	TRBJ2-7	CASRAGTGNDEQYF
TRBV15	TRBJ2-1	CATSFPPGTYYNEQFF
TRBV12-3/TRBV12-4	TRBJ2-3	CASRDQTDTQYF
TRBV29-1	TRBJ1-1	CSVEVREGATEAFF
TRBV4-1	TRBJ2-1	CASSQLTGQSYNEQFF
TRBV3-1	TRBJ2-3	CASSLTGWSTDTQYF
TRBV5-8	TRBJ2-1	CASSLSMLRVYNEQFF
TRBV9	TRBJ2-5	CASGSGTLETQYF
TRBV6-4	TRBJ2-3	CASSTGTSGTDTQYF
TRBV5-1	TRBJ2-5	CASRGQEYQETQYF
TRBV27	TRBJ2-7	CASSSPQGASYEQYF
TRBV4-3	TRBJ2-5	CASSQGEFPDQETQYF
TRBV18	TRBJ2-3	CASSPRGLAATDTQYF
TRBV18	TRBJ2-1	CASSRGLAGVFRDEQFF
TRBV20-1	TRBJ2-1	CSARDSLGLAGVVLSYNEQFF
TRBV20-1	TRBJ1-5	CSARGPTQPQHF
TRBV7-9	TRBJ2-1	CASSLLAGGIYEQFF
TRBV27	TRBJ1-2	CASSSTVSFPNYGYTF
TRBV12-3/TRBV12-4	TRBJ2-1	CASSKTGFSYNEQFF
TRBV12-3/TRBV12-4	TRBJ2-3	CASSKQDGTDTQYF
TRBV7-8	TRBJ1-1	CASSSLLATGVNTEAFF
TRBV15	TRBJ2-5	CATSDDKGGLEETQYF
TRBV7-2	TRBJ2-5	CASSQDGQETQYF